Shown below are 13 T cell receptor beta chains from a single sample sequenced in a study of CD8 T cells in ankylosing spondylitis (TCRdb year 2017). The library was built by means of 5' RACE. The sequencer listed for this sample is Illumina HiSeq 2500. In-frame beta chains were kept once TCRdb had trimmed the public reads at Q25 with fastp and called clones with MiXCR. One record per CDR3 amino acid sequence lists the most common genes and DNA. This sample comprises over 110,000 distinct CDR3 sequences, more than 7% of them detected only once. Of the sample, less than 7.5% falls within the top ten clones. The sample comprised synovial fluid, either unsorted or a sorted T cell fraction (not recorded which). These receptors all stem from a male donor with ankylosing spondylitis.

This clonotype was observed many times. The chain recombines TRBV11-2 with TRBJ1-3; perhaps TRBD1 as D (5 bases). The CDR3 is made up of 17 amino acids. The ends were cut back, 0 bases at V and 0 bases at J, with 12 bases in the middle. Germline CDR1 reads SGHAT; CDR2 reads FQNNGV. The CDR3 region has the DNA TGTGCCAGCAGCTTAGAAAGGGCCGACAGCTCTGGAAACACCATATATTTT. Translating it yields CASSLERADSSGNTIYF. Looking up the rest from reference TRBV11-2 and TRBJ1-3 gives the full variable domain: EAGVAQSPRYKIIEKRQSVAFWCNPISGHATLYWYQQILGQGPKLLIQFQNNGVVDDSQLPKDRFSAERLKGVDSTLKIQPAKLEDSAVYLCASSLERADSSGNTIYFGEGSWLTVV.

This clonotype was recorded at least ten times. This chain joins TRBV5-1 and TRBJ2-7; D gene ambiguous. The CDR3 covers 11 residues. Trimming left V 4 bases short and J 0 bases short, with 2 bases between. CDR1 and CDR2 (germline): SGHRS, YFSETQ. DNA for the CDR3: TGCGCCAGCAGCGTCTCCTACGAGCAGTACTTC. Translating gives CASSVSYEQYF.

This clonotype has ten or more counts. The chain recombines TRBV12-3 or TRBV12-4 with TRBJ2-1, with 7 bases fitting TRBD2. The CDR3 sequence is 16 residues long. With V trimmed by 6 bases and J by 5 bases, 13 bases remained unmatched. CDR3 sequence (DNA): TGTGCCAGCAGCCCCGCGGTGGCGGGAGTCAACAATGAGCAGTTCTTC. Protein product: CASSPAVAGVNNEQFF.

The sample holds many counts of this clonotype. This chain connects TRBV20-1 to TRBJ1-6; D is uncertain. With 6 bases removed from V and 6 bases from J, the gap between germline ends came to 15 bases. The germline V gene encodes CDR1 DFQATT and CDR2 SNEGSKA (reference sequence). CDR3 size: 14 residues. The CDR3 here is CSAPILGGNSPLHF. The CDR3 DNA reads TGCAGTGCCCCCATTTTAGGTGGTAATTCACCCCTCCACTTT.

The sample holds many counts of this clonotype. This chain links TRBV20-1 with TRBJ2-3, with D maybe TRBD1 (5 bases). The CDR3 is 13 amino acids. Germline CDR1 and CDR2: DFQATT and SNEGSKA (reference sequence). Trimming left V 5 bases short and J 7 bases short, with 16 bases between. CDR3 residues: CSALETVTNTQYF. CDR3 DNA: TGCAGTGCTCTAGAGACAGTAACCAATACGCAGTATTTT.

This clonotype has only a few counts. The gene calls are TRBV5-1 and TRBJ2-3; D perhaps matches TRBD1 (6 bases). This CDR3 has 14 amino acids. Trimming removed 3 bases at V and 3 bases at J, with 11 bases between. Germline CDR1 SGHRS, CDR2 YFSETQ. The CDR3 sequence is CASSSFTGTDTQYF. The DNA of the CDR3 is TGCGCCAGCAGCTCGTTCACAGGGACAGATACGCAGTATTTT.

This clonotype was detected ten times or more. The genes are TRBV5-1 and TRBJ2-1; 11 nucleotides align to TRBD2. This CDR3 region has 17 residues. Per germline, CDR1 SGHRS and CDR2 YFSETQ. Trimming cost V 4 bases and J 3 bases; bases outside gene matches: 9. This CDR3 is CASSGNSGRAFYNEQFF. The CDR3 DNA follows: TGCGCCAGCAGCGGTAATAGCGGGAGGGCTTTCTACAATGAGCAGTTCTTC.

There are many counts of this clonotype. The chain joins TRBV4-1 to TRBJ1-1; maybe TRBD1 (5 bases). CDR1 and CDR2 from the germline V gene are MGHRA and YSYEKL. The CDR3 runs to 13 residues. Trimming shortened V by 5 bases and J by 1 base, and 8 bases separated the two germline ends. CDR3: CASSGTQNTEAFF. The CDR3 coding sequence is TGCGCCAGCAGCGGGACCCAGAACACTGAAGCTTTCTTT.

In its sample, this clonotype was seen a few times. The chain is built from TRBV2 and TRBJ2-5; no firm D call. V lost 6 bases, J lost 5 bases, and 13 bases lay in between. CDR1 SNHLY and CDR2 FYNNEI come from the germline V gene. The length of the CDR3 is 13 residues. CDR3 coding DNA: TGTGCCAGCAGCTGGGCTGATTCGGAGACCCAGTACTTC. Residues: CASSWADSETQYF.

Many counts were recorded for this clonotype. The genes are TRBV20-1 and TRBJ2-3, with D maybe TRBD1 (5 bases). The CDR3 is 14 residues long. CDR1 is DFQATT and CDR2 is SNEGSKA in the germline V gene (reference sequence). The ends were cut back, 5 bases at V and 0 bases at J, with 12 bases in the middle. The DNA of the CDR3 is TGCAGTGCTCCCAGGGCAGATAGCACAGATACGCAGTATTTT. It encodes CSAPRADSTDTQYF.

On this clonotype: A read error is likely, as this CDR3 ends without the conserved phenylalanine or tryptophan. The chain uses TRBV2 and TRBJ1-4; tentative D call: TRBD1 (5 bases). Germline loops: CDR1 SNHLY, CDR2 FYNNEI. This CDR3 region has 14 residues. Trimming took off 1 base at V and 8 bases at J, with 11 bases between the two ends. The CDR3: CASSEGRVGEKLFL. The DNA of the CDR3 is TGTGCCAGCAGTGAAGGCAGGGTGGGCGAAAAACTGTTTCTT.

This clonotype was counted at least ten times. The chain couples TRBV7-2 to TRBJ2-2; 8 nucleotides align to TRBD1. Germline V gene lookup returns CDR1 SGHTA and CDR2 FQGNSA. The CDR3 consists of 15 residues. Unmatched junction bases numbered 7, after V lost 4 bases and J lost 6 bases. The CDR3 DNA is TGTGCCAGCAGCTCAGACAGGGGAAAGGCCGGGGAGCTGTTTTTT. Protein: CASSSDRGKAGELFF.

In DNA, the CDR3 is TGCAGTGCTAGAGGTTGGCTAGCGGGAGGGTCGTCCGACGAGCAGTACTTC. Protein: CSARGWLAGGSSDEQYF. The genes are TRBV20-1 and TRBJ2-7; 12 bases match TRBD2. The CDR3 is made up of 17 amino acids. J gave up 5 bases and V 1 base, and 12 bases lay outside the gene matches. Germline lookup yields CDR1 DFQATT and CDR2 SNEGSKA (reference sequence).